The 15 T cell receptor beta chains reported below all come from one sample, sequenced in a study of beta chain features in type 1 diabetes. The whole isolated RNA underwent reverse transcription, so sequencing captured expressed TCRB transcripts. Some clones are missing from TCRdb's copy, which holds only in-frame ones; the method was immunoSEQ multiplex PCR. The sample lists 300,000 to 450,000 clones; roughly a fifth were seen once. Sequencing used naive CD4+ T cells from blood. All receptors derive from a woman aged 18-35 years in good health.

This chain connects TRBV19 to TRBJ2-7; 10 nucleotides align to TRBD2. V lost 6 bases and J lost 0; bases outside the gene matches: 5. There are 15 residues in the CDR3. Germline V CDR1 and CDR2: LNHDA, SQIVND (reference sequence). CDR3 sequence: CASSRTSGSSYEQYF. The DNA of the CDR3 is TGTGCCAGTAGCAGGACTAGCGGAAGCTCCTACGAGCAGTACTTC.

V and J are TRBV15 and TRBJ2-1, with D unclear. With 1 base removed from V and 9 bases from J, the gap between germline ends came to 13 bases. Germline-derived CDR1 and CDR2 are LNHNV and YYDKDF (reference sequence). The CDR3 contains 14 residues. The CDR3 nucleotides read TGTGCCACCAGCAGAGTCACCGGTTCCCCTGAGCAGTTCTTC. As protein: CATSRVTGSPEQFF.

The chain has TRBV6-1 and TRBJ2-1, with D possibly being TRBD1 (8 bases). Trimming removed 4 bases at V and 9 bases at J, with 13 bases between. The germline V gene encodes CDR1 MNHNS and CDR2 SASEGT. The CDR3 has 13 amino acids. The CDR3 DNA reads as TGTGCCAGCAGTGTCTACAGGGGGGGTGAGCAGTTCTTC. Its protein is CASSVYRGGEQFF.

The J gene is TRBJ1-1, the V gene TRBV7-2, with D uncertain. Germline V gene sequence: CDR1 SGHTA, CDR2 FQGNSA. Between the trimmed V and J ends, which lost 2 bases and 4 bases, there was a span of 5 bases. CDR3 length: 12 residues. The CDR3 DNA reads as TGTGCCAGCAGCTTACTTAGCACTGAAGCTTTCTTT. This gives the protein CASSLLSTEAFF.

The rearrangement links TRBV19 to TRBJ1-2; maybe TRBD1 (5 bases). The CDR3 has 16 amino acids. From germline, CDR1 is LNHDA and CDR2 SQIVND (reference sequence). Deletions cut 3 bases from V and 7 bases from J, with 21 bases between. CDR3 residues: CASSMVDSAISSGYTF. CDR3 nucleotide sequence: TGTGCCAGTAGTATGGTCGACAGCGCAATATCAAGTGGCTACACCTTC. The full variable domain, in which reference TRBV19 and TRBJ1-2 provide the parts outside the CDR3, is DGGITQSPKYLFRKEGQNVTLSCEQNLNHDAMYWYRQDPGQGLRLIYYSQIVNDFQKGDIAEGYSVSREKKESFPLTVTSAQKNPTAFYLCASSMVDSAISSGYTFGSGTRLTVV.

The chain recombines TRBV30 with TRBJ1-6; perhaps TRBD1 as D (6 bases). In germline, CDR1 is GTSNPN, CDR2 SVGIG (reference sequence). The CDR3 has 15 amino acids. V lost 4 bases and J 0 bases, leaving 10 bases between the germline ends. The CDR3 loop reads CAWNTGSSYNSPLHF. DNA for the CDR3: TGTGCCTGGAACACAGGGAGCTCCTATAATTCACCCCTCCACTTT.

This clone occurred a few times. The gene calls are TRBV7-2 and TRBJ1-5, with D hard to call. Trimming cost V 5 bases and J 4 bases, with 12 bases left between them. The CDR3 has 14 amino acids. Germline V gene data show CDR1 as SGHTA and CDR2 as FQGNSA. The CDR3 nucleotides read TGTGCCAGCAGCGCTGCCCCGGGAAATCAGCCCCAGCATTTT. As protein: CASSAAPGNQPQHF.

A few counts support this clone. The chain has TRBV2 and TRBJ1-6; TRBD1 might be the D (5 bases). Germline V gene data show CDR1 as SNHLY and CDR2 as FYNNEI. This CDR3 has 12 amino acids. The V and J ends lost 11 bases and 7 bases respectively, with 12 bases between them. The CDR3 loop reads CAGRRGNSPLHF. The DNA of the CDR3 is TGTGCCGGGAGGAGGGGAAATTCACCCCTCCACTTT.

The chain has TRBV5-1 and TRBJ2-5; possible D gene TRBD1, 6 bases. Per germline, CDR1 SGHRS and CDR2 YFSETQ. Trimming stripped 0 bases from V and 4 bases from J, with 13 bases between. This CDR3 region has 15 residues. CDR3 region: CASSLVQGPGETQYF. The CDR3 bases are TGCGCCAGCAGCTTGGTACAGGGCCCAGGAGAGACCCAGTACTTC.

The CDR3 loop reads CASSVTGNFDGYTF. The CDR3 DNA follows: TGTGCCAGCAGCGTGACAGGGAACTTCGATGGCTACACCTTC. This chain links TRBV9 with TRBJ1-2; 7 bases line up with TRBD1. This CDR3 is built from 14 residues. Germline V gene lookup returns CDR1 SGDLS and CDR2 YYNGEE. V dropped 2 bases and J dropped 6; count of bases not matched to a gene: 7.

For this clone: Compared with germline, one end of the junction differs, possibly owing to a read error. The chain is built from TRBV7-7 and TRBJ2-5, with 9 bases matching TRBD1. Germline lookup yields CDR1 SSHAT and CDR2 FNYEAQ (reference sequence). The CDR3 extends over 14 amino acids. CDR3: CASSPGQGGETQYF. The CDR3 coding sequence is TGTGCTAGCAGTCCGGGACAGGGCGGAGAGACCCAGTACTTC.

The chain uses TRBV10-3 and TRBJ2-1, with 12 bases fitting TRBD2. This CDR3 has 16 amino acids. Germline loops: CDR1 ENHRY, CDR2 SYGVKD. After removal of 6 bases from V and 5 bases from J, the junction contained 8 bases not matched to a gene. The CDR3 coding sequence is TGTGCCATCAGGGACCCTAGCGGGGGGGCCCACAATGAGCAGTTCTTC. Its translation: CAIRDPSGGAHNEQFF.

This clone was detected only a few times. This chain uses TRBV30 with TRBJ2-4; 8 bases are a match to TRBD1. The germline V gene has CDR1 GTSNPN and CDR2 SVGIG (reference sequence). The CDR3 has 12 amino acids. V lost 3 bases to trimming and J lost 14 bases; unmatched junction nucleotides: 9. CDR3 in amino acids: CAWRGRGQTEYF. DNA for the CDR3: TGTGCCTGGAGGGGCAGGGGGCAGACGGAGTACTTC.

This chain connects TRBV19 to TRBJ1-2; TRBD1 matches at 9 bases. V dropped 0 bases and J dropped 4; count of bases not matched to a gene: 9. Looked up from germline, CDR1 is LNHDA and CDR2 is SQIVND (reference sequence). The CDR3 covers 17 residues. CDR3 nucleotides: TGTGCCAGTAGTATAGATCGGCCGGACAGGGGCTTCTATGGCTACACCTTC. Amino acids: CASSIDRPDRGFYGYTF.

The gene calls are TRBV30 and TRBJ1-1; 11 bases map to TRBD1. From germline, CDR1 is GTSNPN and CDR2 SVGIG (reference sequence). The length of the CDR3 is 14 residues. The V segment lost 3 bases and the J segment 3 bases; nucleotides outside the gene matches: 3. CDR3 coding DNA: TGTGCCTGGAGCCTGGACAGGGGGCACACTGAAGCTTTCTTT. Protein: CAWSLDRGHTEAFF.